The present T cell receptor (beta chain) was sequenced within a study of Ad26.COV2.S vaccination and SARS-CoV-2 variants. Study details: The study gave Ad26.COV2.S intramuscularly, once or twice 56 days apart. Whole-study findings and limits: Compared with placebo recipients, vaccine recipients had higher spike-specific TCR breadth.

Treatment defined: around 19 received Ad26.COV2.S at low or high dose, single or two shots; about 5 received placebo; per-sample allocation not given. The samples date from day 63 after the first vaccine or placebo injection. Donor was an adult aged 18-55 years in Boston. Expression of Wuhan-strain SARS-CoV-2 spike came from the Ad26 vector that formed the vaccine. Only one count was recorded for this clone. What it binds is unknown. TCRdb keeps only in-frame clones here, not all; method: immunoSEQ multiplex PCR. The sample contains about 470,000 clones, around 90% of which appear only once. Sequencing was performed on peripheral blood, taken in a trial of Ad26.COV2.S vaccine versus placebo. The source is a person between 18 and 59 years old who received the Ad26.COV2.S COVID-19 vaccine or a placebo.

The CDR3 reads CASSSSSGGGNIQYF. The CDR3 region has the DNA TGCGCCAGCAGCTCCTCTTCAGGGGGTGGGAACATTCAGTACTTC. J is TRBJ2-4 and V is TRBV5-1; 7 bases fit TRBD1. The CDR3 sequence is 15 residues long. With V trimmed by 3 bases and J by 7 bases, 10 bases remained unmatched. The germline CDR1 and CDR2 sequences are SGHRS and YFSETQ.